Below, 19 T cell receptor beta chains from the same sample are listed, as sequenced in a study of beta chain features in type 1 diabetes. General observations from the study: Moderate yet significant TCRB CDR3 shortening was seen in Type 1 diabetes patients in all four CD4+ subsets.

The entirety of the isolated RNA underwent reverse transcription, so expressed TCRB transcripts were sequenced. Sequencing used immunoSEQ multiplex PCR; TCRdb keeps in-frame clones, though not all of them. The data show 500,000 to 650,000 clones, over 10% seen once. No antigen is known for these receptors. Sequences were obtained from naive CD4+ T cells from blood. These TCRs come from a man aged 25 to 40 with type 1 diabetes.

The sample holds a few counts of this clone. The chain is built from TRBV25-1 and TRBJ1-2, with D perhaps matching TRBD1 (6 bases). The length of the CDR3 is 14 residues. The germline V and J ends were trimmed by 2 bases and 4 bases, with 11 bases remaining between them. In germline, CDR1 is MGHDK, CDR2 SYGVNS. CDR3 bases: TGTGCCAGCAGTGAAGACGGGACATTCTATGGCTACACCTTC. It yields the protein CASSEDGTFYGYTF.

In this sample, this clone turned up a few times. The chain combines TRBV14 with TRBJ2-5; the match to TRBD1 covers 7 bases. CDR1 and CDR2 from the germline V gene are SGHDN and FVKESK. This CDR3 spans 14 amino acids. The V segment lost 4 bases and the J segment 7 bases; nucleotides outside the gene matches: 9. CDR3 sequence reads: CASSPLTGQGTQYF. The CDR3 region has the DNA TGTGCCAGCAGCCCGCTGACAGGGCAGGGGACCCAGTACTTC. The full variable domain, completed using reference TRBV14 and TRBJ2-5, is EAGVTQFPSHSVIEKGQTVTLRCDPISGHDNLYWYRRVMGKEIKFLLHFVKESKQDESGMPNNRFLAERTGGTYSTLKVQPAELEDSGVYFCASSPLTGQGTQYFGPGTRLLVL.

The V call is TRBV30, the J call TRBJ2-7; D uncertain. From germline, CDR1 is GTSNPN and CDR2 SVGIG (reference sequence). V lost 3 bases, J lost 1 base, and 13 bases lay in between. The CDR3 runs 14 residues. Written as DNA, the CDR3 is TGTGCCTGGAGGGGCGGTCGAGGATCCTACGAGCAGTACTTC. Translated, it gives CAWRGGRGSYEQYF.

This clone came up a few times. The chain couples TRBV14 to TRBJ2-7; 9 nucleotides match TRBD1. Germline V CDR1 and CDR2: SGHDN, FVKESK. The CDR3 sequence is 16 residues long. With V trimmed by 1 base and J by 5 bases, 9 bases remained unmatched. The CDR3 is CASSQGSGTGRDEQYF. The DNA for the CDR3 is TGTGCCAGCAGCCAAGGGAGCGGGACAGGGCGGGACGAGCAGTACTTC. The full variable domain, its missing parts supplied by reference TRBV14 and TRBJ2-7, is EAGVTQFPSHSVIEKGQTVTLRCDPISGHDNLYWYRRVMGKEIKFLLHFVKESKQDESGMPNNRFLAERTGGTYSTLKVQPAELEDSGVYFCASSQGSGTGRDEQYFGPGTRLTVT.

This clone was recorded a few times. The chain employs TRBV28 and TRBJ1-4; D remains unclear. V gave up 4 bases and J gave up 6 bases, with 9 bases separating them. Per germline, CDR1 MDHEN and CDR2 SYDVKM. The CDR3 covers 13 residues. For the CDR3, the DNA is TGTGCCAGCAGTTCTGAACCCTATGAAAAACTGTTTTTT. It specifies CASSSEPYEKLFF.

The gene calls are TRBV4-3 and TRBJ1-2; weak D call: TRBD1 (5 bases). The CDR3 has 16 amino acids. Trimming stripped 4 bases from V and 4 bases from J, with 19 bases between. The germline V gene has CDR1 LGHNA and CDR2 YSLEER. Here the CDR3 DNA reads TGCGCCAGCAGCCGCGCTCTGGGGCCAGGGAGCTATGGCTACACCTTC. It encodes CASSRALGPGSYGYTF.

The rearrangement uses TRBV10-3 and TRBJ1-6; the D gene is possibly TRBD1 (6 bases). Trimming took off 10 bases at V and 9 bases at J, with 19 bases between the two ends. CDR3 size: 14 residues. Germline V lookup: CDR1 ENHRY, CDR2 SYGVKD. Written as DNA, the CDR3 is TGTGCCACCTTACAGGGCCGAGAAACTTCACCCCTCCACTTT. Its translation is CATLQGRETSPLHF.

The V call is TRBV27, the J call TRBJ1-6; possibly TRBD1 for D (6 bases). Trimming removed 4 bases at V and 6 bases at J, with 13 bases between. Germline CDR1 and CDR2: MNHEY and SMNVEV (reference sequence). The CDR3 sequence is 15 residues long. The CDR3 DNA sequence: TGTGCCAGCAGTTCCCTTGGACAGATTAATTCACCCCTCCACTTT. It codes for CASSSLGQINSPLHF.

The CDR3 DNA sequence: TGTGCCAGCAGTATTTTACAGGGGGCCGGAGATACGCAGTATTTT. Translating it yields CASSILQGAGDTQYF. V and J are TRBV27 and TRBJ2-3; 9 bases match TRBD1. V was clipped by 5 bases and J by 5 bases; unmatched bases: 8. The CDR3 is made up of 15 amino acids. Germline lookup yields CDR1 MNHEY and CDR2 SMNVEV (reference sequence).

CDR3 sequence (DNA): TGCAGTGCTAGAGATATAAATGAGCAGTTCTTC. Its translation: CSARDINEQFF. This chain joins TRBV20-1 and TRBJ2-1; D gene unclear. Trimming pared 0 bases from V and 7 bases from J, leaving 4 bases between. Per germline, CDR1 DFQATT and CDR2 SNEGSKA (reference sequence). The CDR3 runs 11 residues.

The sample holds a few counts of this clone. The chain carries TRBV7-2 and TRBJ2-5; maybe TRBD2 (5 bases). The CDR3 covers 12 residues. In germline, CDR1 is SGHTA, CDR2 FQGNSA. The V and J ends lost 6 bases and 5 bases respectively, with 10 bases between them. In DNA form, the CDR3 reads TGTGCCAGCAGTTTCGGGGAGGAGACCCAGTACTTC. It codes for CASSFGEETQYF.

This clone was counted a few times. The V call is TRBV7-9, the J call TRBJ2-7; 9 bases line up with TRBD1. V lost 2 bases to trimming and J lost 2 bases; unmatched junction nucleotides: 7. Germline V gives CDR1 SEHNR, CDR2 FQNEAQ (reference sequence). The CDR3 has 16 amino acids. CDR3 bases: TGTGCCAGCAGCTTATGGGCGGACAGGGGACCCTACGAGCAGTACTTC. Its protein is CASSLWADRGPYEQYF.

This clone was counted a few times. The chain recombines TRBV6-1 with TRBJ2-3, with D hard to call. The CDR3 sequence is 14 residues long. The V gene's germline CDR1 is MNHNS and CDR2 SASEGT. Trimming stripped 3 bases from V and 1 base from J, with 8 bases between. CDR3 residues: CASSDGQGTDTQYF. CDR3 in DNA: TGTGCCAGCAGTGATGGTCAGGGCACAGATACGCAGTATTTT.

This clone was seen more than once but under ten times. CDR3 coding DNA: TGCGCCAGCAGCCAAGATCCGGGCCCCTACGAGCAGTACTTC. Amino acid sequence: CASSQDPGPYEQYF. The chain recombines TRBV4-3 with TRBJ2-7, with D unclear. Germline V lookup: CDR1 LGHNA, CDR2 YSLEER. The length of the CDR3 is 14 residues. The germline V and J ends were trimmed by 0 bases and 2 bases, with 8 bases remaining between them.

This rearrangement joins TRBV4-3 to TRBJ2-1, with TRBD2 as a possible D gene (7 bases). Trimming pared 0 bases from V and 6 bases from J, leaving 18 bases between. Per germline, CDR1 LGHNA and CDR2 YSLEER. CDR3 length: 17 residues. The CDR3 coding sequence is TGCGCCAGCAGCCAAGATCGATGGGGGGGCCCTCCCAATGAGCAGTTCTTC. Residues: CASSQDRWGGPPNEQFF.

In this sample, this clone turned up a few times. The rearrangement uses TRBV28 and TRBJ2-4; unclear D gene. Germline V lookup: CDR1 MDHEN, CDR2 SYDVKM. Trimming pared 2 bases from V and 0 bases from J, leaving 11 bases between. The CDR3 is 16 amino acids. CDR3 sequence: CASSLKVVLAKNIQYF. As DNA, the CDR3 is TGTGCCAGCAGTTTAAAAGTAGTACTAGCCAAAAACATTCAGTACTTC.

This clone appeared a few times. The chain uses TRBV7-2 and TRBJ2-1, with 8 bases aligning to TRBD2. Germline V gives CDR1 SGHTA, CDR2 FQGNSA. The V and J ends lost 4 bases and 3 bases, in that order; junction bases with no gene match: 5. The length of the CDR3 is 15 residues. CDR3 sequence: CASSSRGGLYNEQFF. CDR3 DNA: TGTGCCAGCAGCTCCCGGGGGGGCCTCTACAATGAGCAGTTCTTC. Filled out from reference TRBV7-2 and TRBJ2-1, the complete variable domain reads GAGVSQSPSNKVTEKGKDVELRCDPISGHTALYWYRQSLGQGLEFLIYFQGNSAPDKSGLPSDRFSAERTGGSVSTLTIQRTQQEDSAVYLCASSSRGGLYNEQFFGPGTRLTVL.

The CDR3: CASSLGGAGMTNEQFF. The CDR3 DNA sequence: TGTGCCAGCAGTTTAGGTGGGGCGGGGATGACCAATGAGCAGTTCTTC. The rearrangement uses TRBV28 and TRBJ2-1; weak D call: TRBD2 (6 bases). CDR1 and CDR2 from the germline V gene are MDHEN and SYDVKM. The germline V and J ends were trimmed by 2 bases and 6 bases, with 17 bases remaining between them. The CDR3 is 16 amino acids.

DNA of the CDR3: TGTGCCAGCAGCCGCTGGGCAGATACGCAGTATTTT. The encoded protein is CASSRWADTQYF. The rearrangement joins TRBV11-3 to TRBJ2-3; D remains ambiguous. V was cut by 5 bases and J by 4 bases, with 7 bases left in between. Germline-derived CDR1 and CDR2 are SGHNT and YENEEA. This CDR3 contains 12 residues.